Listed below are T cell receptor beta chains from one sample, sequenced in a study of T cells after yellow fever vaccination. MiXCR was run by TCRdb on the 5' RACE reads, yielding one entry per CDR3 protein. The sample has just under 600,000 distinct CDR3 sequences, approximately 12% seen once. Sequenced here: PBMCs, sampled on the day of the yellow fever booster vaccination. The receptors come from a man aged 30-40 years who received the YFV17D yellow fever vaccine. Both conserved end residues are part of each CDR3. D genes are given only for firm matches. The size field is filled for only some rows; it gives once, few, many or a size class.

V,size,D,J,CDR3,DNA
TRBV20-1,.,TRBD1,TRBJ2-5,CSARWDRGRETQYF,TGCAGTGCTAGATGGGACAGGGGGCGAGAGACCCAGTACTTC
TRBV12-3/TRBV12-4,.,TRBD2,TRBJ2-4,CASSPGRRDIQYF,TGTGCCAGCAGTCCCGGGAGGCGGGACATTCAGTACTTC
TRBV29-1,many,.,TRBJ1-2,CSGQAGDYGYTF,TGCAGCGGCCAAGCGGGGGACTATGGCTACACCTTC
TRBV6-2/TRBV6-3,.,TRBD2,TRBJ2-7,CASTPPPTSPPYEQYF,TGTGCCAGCACTCCACCCCCGACTAGCCCGCCCTACGAGCAGTACTTC
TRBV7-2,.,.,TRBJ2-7,CASSPEATKSYEQYF,TGTGCCAGCAGCCCCGAAGCAACAAAATCCTACGAGCAGTACTTC
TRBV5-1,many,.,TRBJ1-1,CASSLGQVNTEAFF,TGCGCCAGCAGCTTGGGACAGGTGAACACTGAAGCTTTCTTT
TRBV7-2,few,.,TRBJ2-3,CASTPGEADTQYF,TGTGCCAGCACACCCGGGGAGGCAGATACGCAGTATTTT
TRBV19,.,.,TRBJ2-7,CASSIGWAYEQYF,TGTGCCAGTAGTATCGGGTGGGCCTACGAGCAGTACTTC
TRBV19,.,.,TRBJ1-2,CASSRASADGYTF,TGTGCCAGTTCGCGGGCCAGCGCGGATGGCTACACCTTC
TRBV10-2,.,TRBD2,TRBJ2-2,CASRGLAGRTRELFF,TGCGCCAGCAGGGGACTAGCGGGCCGAACCCGGGAGCTGTTTTTT
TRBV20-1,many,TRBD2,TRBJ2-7,CSASLGLAGGEQYF,TGCAGTGCTAGCCTCGGACTAGCGGGAGGCGAGCAGTACTTC
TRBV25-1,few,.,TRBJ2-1,CASSGPMDNEQFF,TGTGCCAGCAGTGGACCTATGGACAATGAGCAGTTCTTC
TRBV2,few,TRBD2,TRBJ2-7,CASSTFSSGRVSYEQYF,TGTGCCAGCAGTACCTTCTCTAGCGGGAGGGTGAGTTACGAGCAGTACTTC
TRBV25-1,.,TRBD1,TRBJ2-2,CASSNRQGNTGELFF,TGTGCCAGCAGTAACCGACAGGGGAACACCGGGGAGCTGTTTTTT
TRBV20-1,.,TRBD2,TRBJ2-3,CSASPLAGLSSSDTQYF,TGCAGTGCTAGTCCCCTAGCGGGACTATCTAGCTCAGATACGCAGTATTTT
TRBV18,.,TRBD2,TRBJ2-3,CASSHGLDLDTQYF,TGTGCCAGCTCACATGGACTAGACCTAGATACGCAGTATTTT
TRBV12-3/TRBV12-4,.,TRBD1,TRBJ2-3,CASSPTTGGTDTQYF,TGTGCCAGCAGCCCCACGACAGGGGGCACAGATACGCAGTATTTT
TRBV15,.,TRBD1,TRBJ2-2,CATSSLQGHGELFF,TGTGCCACCAGCAGCCTACAGGGGCATGGGGAGCTGTTTTTT
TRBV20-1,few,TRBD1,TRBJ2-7,CSASAQGIEEQYF,TGCAGTGCTAGCGCACAGGGGATAGAAGAGCAGTACTTC
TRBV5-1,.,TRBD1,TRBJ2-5,CASSIGPGTGEETQYF,TGCGCCAGCAGCATTGGGCCCGGGACAGGGGAAGAGACCCAGTACTTC
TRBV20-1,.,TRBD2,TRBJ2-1,CSAPRSGSPYEQFF,TGCAGTGCCCCCCGTAGCGGGAGTCCCTATGAGCAGTTCTTC
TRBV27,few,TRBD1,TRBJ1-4,CASSETGATNEKLFF,TGTGCCAGCAGTGAAACAGGGGCAACTAATGAAAAACTGTTTTTT
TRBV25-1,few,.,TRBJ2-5,CASSETLTGKETQYF,TGTGCCAGCAGTGAAACGCTGACGGGAAAAGAGACCCAGTACTTC
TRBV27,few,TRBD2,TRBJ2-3,CASSLSIGTSGVTQYF,TGTGCCAGCAGTTTATCGATCGGGACTAGTGGAGTTACGCAGTATTTT
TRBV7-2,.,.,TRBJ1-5,CASSSMAEPQHF,TGTGCCAGCAGCAGCATGGCGGAGCCCCAGCATTTT
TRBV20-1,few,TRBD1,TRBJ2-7,CSAPDRVGSYEQYF,TGCAGTGCCCCGGACAGGGTGGGTTCCTACGAGCAGTACTTC
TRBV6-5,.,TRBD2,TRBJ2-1,CASSYGGGTRYNEQFF,TGTGCCAGCAGTTACGGGGGAGGGACCAGGTACAATGAGCAGTTCTTC
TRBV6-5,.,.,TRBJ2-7,CASSYYGGGPYEQYF,TGTGCCAGCAGTTACTATGGTGGGGGACCGTACGAGCAGTACTTC
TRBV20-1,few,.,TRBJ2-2,CSAFQDTGELFF,TGCAGTGCTTTCCAGGACACCGGGGAGCTGTTTTTT
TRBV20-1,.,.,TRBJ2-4,CSARDHMGRAKNIQYF,TGCAGTGCTAGAGATCATATGGGTAGGGCCAAAAACATTCAGTACTTC
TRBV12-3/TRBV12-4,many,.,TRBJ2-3,CASTQLASTDTQYF,TGTGCCAGCACCCAATTGGCTAGCACAGATACGCAGTATTTT
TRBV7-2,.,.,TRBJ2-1,CASSLQGVSHNEQFF,TGTGCCAGCAGCTTACAGGGTGTTAGCCACAATGAGCAGTTCTTC
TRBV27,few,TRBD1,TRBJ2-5,CASSLAGTEETQYF,TGTGCCAGCAGTCTGGCCGGGACAGAAGAGACCCAGTACTTC
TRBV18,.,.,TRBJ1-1,CASRGDQNTEAFF,TGTGCCAGCCGTGGGGACCAGAACACTGAAGCTTTCTTT
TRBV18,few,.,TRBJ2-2,CASSPLGRGGELFF,TGTGCCAGCTCACCATTGGGACGTGGCGGGGAGCTGTTTTTT
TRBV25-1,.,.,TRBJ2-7,CASSELGREQYF,TGTGCCAGCAGTGAACTAGGGAGGGAGCAGTACTTC
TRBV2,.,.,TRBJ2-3,CASSLSMMDTQYF,TGTGCCAGCAGCCTCTCGATGATGGATACGCAGTATTTT
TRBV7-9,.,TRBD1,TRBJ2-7,CASSPAGGINEQYF,TGTGCCAGCAGCCCCGCAGGGGGCATCAACGAGCAGTACTTC
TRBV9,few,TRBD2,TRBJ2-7,CASSVSAGSSYEQYF,TGTGCCAGCAGCGTATCAGCGGGAAGCTCCTACGAGCAGTACTTC
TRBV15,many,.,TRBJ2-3,CATSRIRGVTDTQYF,TGTGCCACCAGCAGAATCCGCGGAGTGACAGATACGCAGTATTTT
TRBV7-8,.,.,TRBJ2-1,CASSSTGAGGNEQFF,TGTGCCAGCAGCTCGACGGGAGCGGGTGGTAATGAGCAGTTCTTC
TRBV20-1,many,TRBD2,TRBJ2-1,CSARVAASGSDNEQFF,TGCAGTGCTAGAGTTGCGGCTAGCGGGAGCGACAATGAGCAGTTCTTC
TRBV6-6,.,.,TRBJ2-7,CASSSGALYEQYF,TGTGCCAGCAGTTCCGGAGCGCTCTACGAGCAGTACTTC
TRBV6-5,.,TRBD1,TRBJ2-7,CASSYSGTGGQEQYF,TGTGCCAGCAGTTACTCGGGGACAGGGGGTCAAGAGCAGTACTTC
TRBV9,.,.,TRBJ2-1,CASSATGTGLLDEQFF,TGTGCCAGCAGCGCGACCGGGACTGGGTTGTTGGATGAGCAGTTCTTC
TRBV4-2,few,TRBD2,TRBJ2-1,CASSQATSGRVGEQFF,TGTGCCAGCAGCCAAGCGACTAGCGGGAGGGTTGGTGAGCAGTTCTTC
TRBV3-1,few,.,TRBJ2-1,CASSLEFDEQFF,TGTGCCAGCAGCCTAGAATTCGATGAGCAGTTCTTC
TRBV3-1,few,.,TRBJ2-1,CASSQFPSSYNEQFF,TGTGCCAGCAGCCAATTTCCGAGCTCCTACAATGAGCAGTTCTTC
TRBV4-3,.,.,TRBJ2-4,CASSQDYGKNIQYF,TGCGCCAGCAGCCAAGATTACGGGAAAAACATTCAGTACTTC
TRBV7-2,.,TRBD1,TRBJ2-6,CASSFSRGKAISGANVLTF,TGTGCCAGCAGCTTTAGCAGGGGGAAGGCTATCTCTGGGGCCAACGTCCTGACTTTC
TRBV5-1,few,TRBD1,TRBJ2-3,CASSRNSAGTGADTQYF,TGCGCCAGCAGCCGGAATTCGGCCGGGACAGGGGCAGATACGCAGTATTTT
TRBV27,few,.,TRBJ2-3,CASSLYPTADTQYF,TGTGCCAGCTCCCTATACCCTACGGCAGATACGCAGTATTTT
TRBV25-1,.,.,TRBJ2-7,CASSDFESEQYF,TGTGCCAGCAGTGATTTCGAAAGCGAGCAGTACTTC